This TCR beta chain appears in the sequencing data of a study of control samples from healthy donors and cancer patients. Deletions cut 2 bases from V and 3 bases from J, with 11 bases between. This CDR3 region has 14 residues. Germline assignment: CDR1 SGHRS and CDR2 YFSETQ. The protocol was immunoSEQ multiplex PCR, while the TCRdb copy is restricted to in-frame clones and leaves out a portion. This table has approximately 74,000 clones, 94% appearing once. The chain carries TRBV5-1 and TRBJ1-1; D unresolved. The clonotype was recovered from a woman in her 30s in good health. Sequenced material: blood. CDR3 amino acids: CASSFVGDHTEAFF. In DNA, the CDR3 is TGCGCCAGCAGCTTCGTTGGGGATCACACTGAAGCTTTCTTT.